This record concerns one TCR beta chain sequence. At one end, the junction sequence differs from germline, possibly due to a read error. This entry belongs to a study of tumor and adjacent non-tumor tissue in lung cancer. Across the whole study: Patients comprised about a dozen adenocarcinoma, a couple of squamous cell carcinoma and 1 small cell lung cancer. Each sample yielded some 4 million productive TCRbeta reads on average.

The CDR3 has 14 amino acids. Germline CDR1 SGHAT, CDR2 FQNNGV. The template was RNA from unsorted bulk tissue. A modified ARM-PCR protocol with three rounds of nested PCR amplified TCRbeta. TCRdb fed the multiplex PCR reads into MiXCR, producing one record per CDR3 protein. Counted here are about 200,000 distinct CDR3 sequences, about 71% occurring once; the ten biggest clones make up roughly 24%. Sequencing input: lung tumor tissue. The rearrangement joins TRBV11-2 to TRBJ2-1; D possibly corresponds to TRBD1 (6 bases). The source of this sequence is a man between 60 and 70 years old with non-small cell lung cancer. The CDR3 sequence: CANSLGTGNNEPLF. CDR3 DNA sequence: TGTGCCAACAGCTTAGGCACAGGGAACAATGAGCCGCTCTTC.